The 10 T cell receptor beta chains below come from one sample, sequenced in a study of blood T cell repertoires in COVID-19. Only in-frame clones appear in the TCRdb table, and some are missing; sequencing was by immunoSEQ multiplex PCR. The data show about 74,000 clones, over 70% seen once. Sequenced input: peripheral blood. These receptors all come from a man between 65 and 85 years old with acute or convalescent COVID-19.

The chain employs TRBV6-5 and TRBJ2-1; D might be TRBD2 (6 bases). Trimming cost V 5 bases and J 3 bases, with 8 bases left between them. The CDR3 covers 13 residues. Per the germline V gene, CDR1 is MNHEY and CDR2 is SVGAGI. The CDR3 sequence: CASSPGLYNEQFF. In nucleotides, the CDR3 is TGTGCCAGCAGTCCGGGACTCTACAATGAGCAGTTCTTC.

This clone was picked up a small number of times. The chain links TRBV27 to TRBJ1-1; 7 positions match TRBD1. Germline assignment: CDR1 MNHEY and CDR2 SMNVEV (reference sequence). V was clipped by 4 bases and J by 4 bases; unmatched bases: 12. The CDR3 contains 16 residues. Here the CDR3 DNA reads TGTGCCAGCAGTTCCTCGTCGGGAGGGGGCGTCACTGAAGCTTTCTTT. It yields the protein CASSSSSGGGVTEAFF.

The gene calls are TRBV4-1 and TRBJ1-2; TRBD1 agrees at 7 bases. Germline CDR1 MGHRA, CDR2 YSYEKL. V gave up 3 bases and J gave up 5 bases; unmatched junction bases: 9. The CDR3 is 15 amino acids. DNA of the CDR3: TGCGCCAGCAGCCAGGGGGAGCAGGGGGAGTATGGCTACACCTTC. Protein: CASSQGEQGEYGYTF.

On this clone itself: Additional DNA sequences in this sample encode the identical CDR3. The V gene is TRBV19, the J gene TRBJ1-4, with 10 nucleotides matching TRBD1. The J segment lost 7 bases and the V segment lost 5 bases, leaving 7 bases of the junction unmatched. The CDR3 totals 15 residues. Per germline, CDR1 LNHDA and CDR2 SQIVND (reference sequence). The CDR3 nucleotides read TGTGCCAGTAGTCCTCCGACAGGGGGCGGTGAAAAACTGTTTTTT. Protein product: CASSPPTGGGEKLFF.

This chain connects TRBV19 to TRBJ1-2, with D perhaps matching TRBD1 (6 bases). Germline CDR1 is LNHDA and CDR2 is SQIVND (reference sequence). Between the trimmed V and J ends, which lost 4 bases and 4 bases, there was a span of 10 bases. The CDR3 is 13 residues long. The CDR3 spells CASSRTDLYGYTF. The DNA for the CDR3 is TGTGCCAGTAGTAGGACAGATCTCTATGGCTACACCTTC.

This clone was detected only once. The chain couples TRBV20-1 to TRBJ1-2; D perhaps matches TRBD1 (5 bases). V shed 3 bases and J shed 8 bases, with 19 bases lying between them. Germline-derived CDR1 and CDR2 are DFQATT and SNEGSKA (reference sequence). The CDR3 sequence is 14 residues long. CDR3 DNA sequence: TGCAGTGCTAGTTCCGGGCAGGGATTGCACGGCTACACCTTC. This codes for CSASSGQGLHGYTF.

The chain is built from TRBV7-2 and TRBJ2-1; TRBD2 is a possible D gene (6 bases). The V and J ends lost 6 bases and 4 bases respectively, with 22 bases between them. The germline CDR1 and CDR2 sequences are SGHTA and FQGNSA. The CDR3 contains 17 residues. The CDR3 coding sequence is TGTGCCAGCAGTTTGTCCTTGGGGGGAGAAACTTACAATGAGCAGTTCTTC. Amino acid sequence: CASSLSLGGETYNEQFF.

This sequence joins TRBV3-1 (or the pseudogene TRBV3-2) and TRBJ2-2; 8 nucleotides agree with TRBD2. CDR3 length equals 18 residues. The V gene's germline CDR1 is LGHDT and CDR2 YNNKEL (reference sequence). Trimming at V came to 0 bases and at J to 0 bases, leaving 6 bases not matched to a gene. This CDR3 reads CASSQDLSGVPNTGELFF. DNA of the CDR3: TGTGCCAGCAGCCAAGACCTTAGCGGGGTGCCGAACACCGGGGAGCTGTTTTTT.

This chain connects TRBV5-1 to TRBJ2-1; D gene unclear. The germline gives CDR1 SGHRS, CDR2 YFSETQ. The CDR3 is made up of 15 amino acids. Trimming removed 2 bases from V and 7 bases from J, with 16 bases in between. The CDR3 loop is CASSFLVPPGNEQFF. The CDR3 DNA reads as TGCGCCAGCAGCTTCCTAGTCCCTCCGGGTAATGAGCAGTTCTTC.

A single count supports this clone. The chain links TRBV10-3 to TRBJ2-2, with 8 bases that match TRBD2. The ends lost 0 bases at V and 0 bases at J; junction bases unmatched: 9. CDR3 length: 19 residues. Germline V gives CDR1 ENHRY, CDR2 SYGVKD. The CDR3 region is CAISESLAGTPSNTGELFF. The CDR3 DNA reads as TGTGCCATCAGTGAGTCCCTAGCGGGTACCCCCTCGAACACCGGGGAGCTGTTTTTT.